The clone carrying this T cell receptor (beta chain) came up many times. Its antigen is still unknown. V lost 5 bases, J lost 2 bases, and 2 bases stayed unmatched. The germline V gene encodes CDR1 MGHRA and CDR2 YSYEKL. The CDR3 is 15 residues long. This sample is drawn from a study of human T cells and chemical hapten exposure. Study at large: Small volume differences among pooled libraries mainly caused per-sample TCR yield variation. General observations from the study: Given that the donors had alopecia, their immune response may differ from that seen in healthy people.

Time point noted: pre-sensitization, week 0. As for treatment: therapeutic diphenylcyclopropenone sensitization with weekly scalp DPC. Each CDR3 protein is one row after TCRdb ran MiXCR on the RACE reads. In the table there are more than 300,000 distinct CDR3 sequences, approximately 5.1% of which are singletons. The specimen comprised whole blood, sampled in connection with sensitization to the hapten diphenylcyclopropenone (DPC). The sequence was obtained from a woman aged 50 to 60 with alopecia areata. Some clones in this sample may be carry-over from other donors' samples. J is TRBJ1-3 and V is TRBV4-1, with TRBD1 matching 11 bases. Here the CDR3 DNA reads TGCGCCAGCAGCTCGGGACAGGGGGCTGGAAACACCATATATTTT. This encodes CASSSGQGAGNTIYF.